This TCR beta chain was recovered during a study of blood T cell repertoires in COVID-19 (dated by TCRdb to about 2020). Looking at the study overall: Samples covering the acute and convalescent phases of COVID-19 were provided by collaborators in the United States, Italy and Spain. The dataset comprised deeply sampled blood TCRbeta repertoires from subjects exposed to, actively infected with, or recovered from COVID-19. Where available, HLA class I and class II types were obtained from metadata supplied by the sample provider rather than from assay-based typing. The sample metadata nearly always contained a de-identified subject ID, COVID-19 status, age in years and sex. The repertoires were released in a freely available public database intended as a resource for research on the immune response to SARS-CoV-2. The material from the prospective study consisted of cDNA or gDNA derived from T cells, B-cell-depleted T cells, or PBMCs. The samples were drawn from two sources: the first 160 participants of the ongoing ImmuneRACE study, and 1,000 to 1,500 subjects contributed by 6 global collaborators. Study-level results and caveats: Clinical and demographic metadata were provided uncurated, with the amount varying by source and participant.

The immunoSEQ Assay, a bias-controlled multiplex PCR, was used to amplify TCRbeta CDR3 regions from genomic DNA. The authors processed their data as follows. The number of nucleated cells in each sample was estimated by amplification of reference gene primers within the assay. Sequence reads were collapsed and filtered to measure the absolute abundance of every unique TCRbeta CDR3 rearrangement. For each sample, productive Simpson clonality was calculated as the square root of Simpson's diversity index over productive rearrangements. This is the immuneACCESS table as TCRdb keeps it, with only in-frame sequences that have V and J called. A part of the clones is gone; compared with another copy, unresolved V genes explain less than half, and the rest is unexplained. V and J calls and clone size are those listed in that table; D and trimming were worked out from the DNA. For this sample the table gives some 210,000 clones, of which 84% were detected only once. The ten largest make up about 20% of the sample.

Each collaborating institution followed its own protocols to collect whole blood in K2EDTA tubes. For TCRbeta analysis, collaborator samples were shipped as frozen whole blood, as isolated PBMCs, or as DNA extracted from either sample type. With respect to this clone: The specificity of this receptor is unknown. No base quality information exists; no much larger clone differs at one position.

Deletion took 8 bases off V and 2 bases off J, with a span of 15 bases between the germline ends. CDR1 MNHEY and CDR2 SVGAGI were looked up in the germline V gene. Inclusive of the bounding cysteine and phenylalanine, the CDR3 is 14 residues long. Of all the DNA, just the CDR3 is kept, 42 bases in frame from base 1. The rearranged segments are TRBV6-5 and TRBJ2-5; matching of 6 bases hints at TRBD2 as the D gene. Sequenced sample: peripheral blood. The TCR sequence derives from a human donor in a cohort sampled during active COVID-19. The nucleotide sequence is given as TGTGCCAGCCGGCCCAGTGGGGGGCAAGAGACCCAGTACTTC. Translated, this gives CASRPSGGQETQYF.